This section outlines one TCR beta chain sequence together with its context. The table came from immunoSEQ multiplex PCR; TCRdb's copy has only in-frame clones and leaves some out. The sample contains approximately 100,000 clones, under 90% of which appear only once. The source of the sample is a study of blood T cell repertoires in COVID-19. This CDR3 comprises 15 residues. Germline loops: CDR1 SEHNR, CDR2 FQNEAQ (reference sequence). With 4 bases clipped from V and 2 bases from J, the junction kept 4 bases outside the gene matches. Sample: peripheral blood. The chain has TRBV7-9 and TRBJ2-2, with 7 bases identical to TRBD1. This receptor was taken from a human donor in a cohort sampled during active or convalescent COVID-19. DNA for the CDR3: TGTGCCAGCAGCTCCGGGACAGTAAACACCGGGGAGCTGTTTTTT. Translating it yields CASSSGTVNTGELFF.